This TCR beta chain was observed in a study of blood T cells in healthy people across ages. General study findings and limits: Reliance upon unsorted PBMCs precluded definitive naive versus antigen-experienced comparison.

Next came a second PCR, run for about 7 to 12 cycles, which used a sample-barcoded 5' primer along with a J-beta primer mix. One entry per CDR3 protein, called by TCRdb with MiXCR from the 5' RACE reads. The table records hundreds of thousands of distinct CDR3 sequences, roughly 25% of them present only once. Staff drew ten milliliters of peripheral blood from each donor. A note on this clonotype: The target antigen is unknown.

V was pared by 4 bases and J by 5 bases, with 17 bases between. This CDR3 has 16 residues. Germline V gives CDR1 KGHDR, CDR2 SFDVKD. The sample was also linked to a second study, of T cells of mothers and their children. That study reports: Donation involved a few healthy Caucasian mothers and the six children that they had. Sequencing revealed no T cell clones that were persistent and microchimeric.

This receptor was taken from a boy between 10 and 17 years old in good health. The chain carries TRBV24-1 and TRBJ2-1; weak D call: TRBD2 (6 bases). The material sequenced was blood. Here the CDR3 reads CATSDDEGRSHNEQFF. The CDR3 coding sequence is TGTGCCACCAGTGACGATGAGGGGAGGTCCCACAATGAGCAGTTCTTC.